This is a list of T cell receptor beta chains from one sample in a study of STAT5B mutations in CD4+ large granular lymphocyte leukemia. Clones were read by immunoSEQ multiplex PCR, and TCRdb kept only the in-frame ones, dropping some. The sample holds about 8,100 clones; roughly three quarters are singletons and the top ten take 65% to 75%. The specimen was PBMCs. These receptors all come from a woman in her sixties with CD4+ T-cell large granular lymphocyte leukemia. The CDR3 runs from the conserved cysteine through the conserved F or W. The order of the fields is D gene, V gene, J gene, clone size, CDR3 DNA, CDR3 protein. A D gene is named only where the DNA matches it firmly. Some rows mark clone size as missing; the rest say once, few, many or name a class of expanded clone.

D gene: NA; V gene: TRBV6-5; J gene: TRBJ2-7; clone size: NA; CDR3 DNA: TGTGCCAGCAGTTATCCGCCTTCCTACGAGCAGTACTTC; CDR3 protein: CASSYPPSYEQYF
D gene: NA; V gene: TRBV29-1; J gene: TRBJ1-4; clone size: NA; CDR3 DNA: TGCAGCCTTATGAGGGTGTTTTTT; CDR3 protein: CSLMRVFF
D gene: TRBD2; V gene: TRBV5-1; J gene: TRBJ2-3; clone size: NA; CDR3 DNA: TGCGCCAGCAGCTTGAGGACTAGCGGGAGCACAGATACGCAGTATTTT; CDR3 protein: CASSLRTSGSTDTQYF
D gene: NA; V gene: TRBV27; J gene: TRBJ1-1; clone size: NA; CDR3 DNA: TGTGCCAGCATGGAAGCCGGGACGGTGAACACTGAAGCTTTCTTT; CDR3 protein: CASMEAGTVNTEAFF
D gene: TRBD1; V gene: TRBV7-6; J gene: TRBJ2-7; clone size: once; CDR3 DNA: TGTGCCAGCAGCCCAGGGACAGGGGCCCGCGGCGAGCAGTACTTC; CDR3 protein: CASSPGTGARGEQYF
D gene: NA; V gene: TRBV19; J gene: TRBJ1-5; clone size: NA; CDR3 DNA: TGTGCCAGTAGTATCACAGGCTATAGCAATCAGCCCCAGCATTTT; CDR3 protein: CASSITGYSNQPQHF
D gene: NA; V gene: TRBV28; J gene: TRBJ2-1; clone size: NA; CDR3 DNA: TGTGCCAGCATGGAGGGCCCCTACAATGAGCAGTTCTTC; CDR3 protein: CASMEGPYNEQFF
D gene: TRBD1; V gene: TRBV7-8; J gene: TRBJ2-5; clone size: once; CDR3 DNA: TGTGCCAGCAGCGCTGACAGGGGGGAGACCCAGTACTTC; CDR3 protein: CASSADRGETQYF
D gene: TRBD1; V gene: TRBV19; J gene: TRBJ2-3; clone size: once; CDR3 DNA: TGTGCCAGTAGGGACAGGGGGCGCGAAGATACGCAGTATTTT; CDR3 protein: CASRDRGREDTQYF
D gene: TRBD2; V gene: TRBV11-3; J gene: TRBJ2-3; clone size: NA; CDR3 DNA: TGTGCCAGCAGCTTTAGAGGGGCTGGAACTAGCGGGACGGATACGCAGTATTTT; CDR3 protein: CASSFRGAGTSGTDTQYF
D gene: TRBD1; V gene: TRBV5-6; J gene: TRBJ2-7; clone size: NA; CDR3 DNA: TGTGCCAGCAGCTTGGGGGGACAGGGTTCCGAGCAGTACTTC; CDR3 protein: CASSLGGQGSEQYF
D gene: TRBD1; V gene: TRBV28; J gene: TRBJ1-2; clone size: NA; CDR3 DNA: TGTGCCAGCAGTTCCCAGGGACAGGAAAGCTATGGCTACACCTTC; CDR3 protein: CASSSQGQESYGYTF
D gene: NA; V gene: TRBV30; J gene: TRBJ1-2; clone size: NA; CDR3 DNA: TGTGCCTGGAGTATACAGGGCCAGCGACTTTACTATGGCTACACCTTC; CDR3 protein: CAWSIQGQRLYYGYTF
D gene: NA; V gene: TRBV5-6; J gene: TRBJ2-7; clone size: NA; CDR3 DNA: TGTGCCAGCAGCTTGGAACTCTTCGGCAGAATCTACGAGCAGTACTTC; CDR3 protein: CASSLELFGRIYEQYF
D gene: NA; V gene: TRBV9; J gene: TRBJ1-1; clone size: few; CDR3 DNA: TGTGCCAGCAGCGTAGAAGGGGAGAAAGCTTTCTTT; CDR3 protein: CASSVEGEKAFF
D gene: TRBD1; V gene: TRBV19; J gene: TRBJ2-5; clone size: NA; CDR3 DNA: TGTGCCAGTAGTATAGATCCCTGGGGCAGGGGGAAGGAGACCCAGTACTTC; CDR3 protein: CASSIDPWGRGKETQYF
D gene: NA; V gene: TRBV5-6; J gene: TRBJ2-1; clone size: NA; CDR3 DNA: TGTGCCAGCAGCTTGCAGGATGAGCAGTTCTTC; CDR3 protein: CASSLQDEQFF
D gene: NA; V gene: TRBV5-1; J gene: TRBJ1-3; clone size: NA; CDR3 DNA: TGCGCCAGCAGCTTCACAGGGAGCTCTGGAAACACCATATATTTT; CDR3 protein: CASSFTGSSGNTIYF
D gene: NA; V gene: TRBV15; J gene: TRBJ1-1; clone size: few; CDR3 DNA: TGTGCCACCAGCAGGGAGGGTTGGACTGAAGCTTTCTTT; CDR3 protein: CATSREGWTEAFF
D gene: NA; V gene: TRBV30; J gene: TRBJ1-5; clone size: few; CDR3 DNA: TGTGCCACGGGGCACCATAGCAATCAGCCCCAGCATTTT; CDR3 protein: CATGHHSNQPQHF
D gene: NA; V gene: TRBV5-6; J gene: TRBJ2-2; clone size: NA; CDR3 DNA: TGTGCCAGCAGCTTAGGGGTATTTTTGAACACCGGGGAGCTGTTTTTT; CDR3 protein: CASSLGVFLNTGELFF
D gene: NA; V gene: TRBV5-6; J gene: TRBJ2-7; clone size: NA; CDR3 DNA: TGTGCCAGCAGCCGAACTGGAGGGAAAAGCGAGCAGTACTTC; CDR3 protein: CASSRTGGKSEQYF
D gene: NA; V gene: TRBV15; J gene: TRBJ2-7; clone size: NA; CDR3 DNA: TGTGCCACCAGCTTACAGGGTTCGCCCTACGAGCAGTACTTC; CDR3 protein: CATSLQGSPYEQYF
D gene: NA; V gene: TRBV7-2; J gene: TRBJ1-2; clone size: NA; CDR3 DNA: TGTGCCAGCAGCTTACCCCCGGGGCACACCTATGGCTACACCTTC; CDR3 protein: CASSLPPGHTYGYTF
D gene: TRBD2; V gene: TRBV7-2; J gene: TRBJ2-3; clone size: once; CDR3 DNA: TGTGCCAGCAGCTTAGCTAGCGGGGGCCGCACAGATACGCAGTATTTT; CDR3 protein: CASSLASGGRTDTQYF
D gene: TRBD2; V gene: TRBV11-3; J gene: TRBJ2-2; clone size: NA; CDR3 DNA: TGTGCCAGCAGCGAGAGACTAGCGGGGACCACCGGGGAGCTGTTTTTT; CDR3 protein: CASSERLAGTTGELFF
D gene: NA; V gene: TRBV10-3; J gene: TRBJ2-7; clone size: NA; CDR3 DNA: TGTGCCATCAGTCCCCAGGGGGAGGGGGCGCGGAGTGGTAGCTACGAGCAGTACTTC; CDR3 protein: CAISPQGEGARSGSYEQYF
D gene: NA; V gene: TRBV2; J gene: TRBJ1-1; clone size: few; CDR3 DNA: TGTGCCAGCAGAGATGGAGGGTCCCTCAACACTGAAGCTTTCTTT; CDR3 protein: CASRDGGSLNTEAFF
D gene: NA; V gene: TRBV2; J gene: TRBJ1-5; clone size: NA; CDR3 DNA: TGTGCCAGCAGCGGGGGGGAGGGGTCGCGGCAGCCCCAGCATTTT; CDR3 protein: CASSGGEGSRQPQHF
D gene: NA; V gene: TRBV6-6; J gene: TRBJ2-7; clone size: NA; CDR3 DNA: TGTGCCAGCAGTTACGAGACCAGGGAGCAGTACTTC; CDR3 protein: CASSYETREQYF
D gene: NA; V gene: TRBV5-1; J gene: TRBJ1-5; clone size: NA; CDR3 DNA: TGCGCCAGCAGCTTGGGGGAGGGGGGATATCAGCCCCAGCATTTT; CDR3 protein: CASSLGEGGYQPQHF
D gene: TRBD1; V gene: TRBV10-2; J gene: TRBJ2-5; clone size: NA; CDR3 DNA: TGCGCCAGCAGTATACAGGGGGCTTACTTCAAAGAGACCCAGTACTTC; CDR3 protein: CASSIQGAYFKETQYF
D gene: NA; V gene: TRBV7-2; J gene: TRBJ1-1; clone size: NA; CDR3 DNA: TGTGCCAGCAGCCCCCAGAGGTACACTGAAGCTTTCTTT; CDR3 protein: CASSPQRYTEAFF
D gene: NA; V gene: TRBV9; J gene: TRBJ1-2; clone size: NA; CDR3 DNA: TGTGCCAGCAGCGGATACCGGGCCCCTAACTATGGCTACACCTTC; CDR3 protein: CASSGYRAPNYGYTF
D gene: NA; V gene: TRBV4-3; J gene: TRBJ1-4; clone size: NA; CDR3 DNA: TGCGCCAGCAGCCAGGAGACCGGTGGGGGTGAAAAACTGTTTTTT; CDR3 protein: CASSQETGGGEKLFF
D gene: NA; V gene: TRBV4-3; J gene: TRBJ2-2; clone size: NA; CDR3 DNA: TGCGCCAGCAGCCAAGACGGCGGCTTTTCCACCGGGGAGCTGTTTTTT; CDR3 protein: CASSQDGGFSTGELFF
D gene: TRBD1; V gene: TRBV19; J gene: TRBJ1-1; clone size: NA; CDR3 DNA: TGTGCCAGTAGTATTAGGACAGGGAGCACTGAAGCTTTCTTT; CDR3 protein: CASSIRTGSTEAFF
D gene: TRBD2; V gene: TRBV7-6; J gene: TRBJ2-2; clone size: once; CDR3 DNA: TGTGCCAGCAGCCCCGGACTAGCGGGAAGGAGTGGCGGGGAGCTGTTTTTT; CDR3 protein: CASSPGLAGRSGGELFF
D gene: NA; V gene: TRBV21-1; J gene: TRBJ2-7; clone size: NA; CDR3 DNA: TGTGCCAGCAGCAAAAAAAAGAGACTAGCGGGGGCCTCCTACGAGCAGTACTTC; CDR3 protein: CASSKKKRLAGASYEQYF
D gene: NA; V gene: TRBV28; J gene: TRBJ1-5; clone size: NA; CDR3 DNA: TGTGCCAGCAGTTTAGTATCAAACAGACCAAATCAGCCCCAGCATTTT; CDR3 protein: CASSLVSNRPNQPQHF
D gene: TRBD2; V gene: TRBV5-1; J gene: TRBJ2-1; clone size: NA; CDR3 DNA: TGCGCCAGCAGCCAAGAAGGCGGGACTAGCGGAACCCGGCAGTTCTTC; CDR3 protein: CASSQEGGTSGTRQFF